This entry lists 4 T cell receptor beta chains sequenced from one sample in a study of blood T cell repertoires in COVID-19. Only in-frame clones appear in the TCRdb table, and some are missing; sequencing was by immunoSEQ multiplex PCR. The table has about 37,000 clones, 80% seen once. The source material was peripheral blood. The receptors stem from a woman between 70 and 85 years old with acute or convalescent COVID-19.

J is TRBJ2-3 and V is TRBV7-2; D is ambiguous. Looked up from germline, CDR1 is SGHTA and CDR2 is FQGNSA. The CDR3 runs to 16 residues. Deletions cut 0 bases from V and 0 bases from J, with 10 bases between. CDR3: CASSLAPEPSTDTQYF. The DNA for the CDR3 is TGTGCCAGCAGCTTAGCTCCCGAGCCTAGCACAGATACGCAGTATTTT.

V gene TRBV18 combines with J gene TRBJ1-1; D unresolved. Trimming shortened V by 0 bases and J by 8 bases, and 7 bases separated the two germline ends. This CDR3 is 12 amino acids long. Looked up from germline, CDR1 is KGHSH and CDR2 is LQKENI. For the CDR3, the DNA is TGTGCCAGCTCACCACCTTCCAGGGAAGCTTTCTTT. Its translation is CASSPPSREAFF.

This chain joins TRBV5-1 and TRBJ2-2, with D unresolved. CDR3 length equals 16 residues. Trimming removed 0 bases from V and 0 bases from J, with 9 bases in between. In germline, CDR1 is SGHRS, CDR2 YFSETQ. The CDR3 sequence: CASSLGNTANTGELFF. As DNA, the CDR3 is TGCGCCAGCAGCTTGGGTAACACCGCGAACACCGGGGAGCTGTTTTTT.

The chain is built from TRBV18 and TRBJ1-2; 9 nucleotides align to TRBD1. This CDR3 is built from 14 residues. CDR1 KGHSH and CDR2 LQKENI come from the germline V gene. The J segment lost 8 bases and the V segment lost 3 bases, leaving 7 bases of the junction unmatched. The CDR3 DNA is TGTGCCAGCTCACCCCGGGACAGGGTAGAGGGCTACACCTTC. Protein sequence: CASSPRDRVEGYTF.